The next 29 T cell receptor beta chains were all read from a single sample in a study of T cell repertoires in cytomegalovirus infection. One entry per CDR3 protein results from TCRdb running MiXCR on the reads. This table has about 310,000 distinct CDR3 sequences, roughly 25% appearing once. What these receptors recognize is not known. Sequenced here: cultured PBMCs, sampled from culture after CMV antigen stimulation. The receptors here all came from a human donor in good health (CMV status not recorded). Some clones in this sample may be carry-over from other donors' samples.

This clonotype occurred many times. The chain links TRBV7-8 to TRBJ2-7, with D possibly TRBD1 on 5 matching bases. Germline CDR1 SGHVS, CDR2 FQNEAQ. V lost 3 bases and J 2 bases, leaving 8 bases between the germline ends. CDR3 size: 13 residues. CDR3 bases: TGTGCCAGCAGCTTGGACACCACCTACGAGCAGTACTTC. This gives the protein CASSLDTTYEQYF.

This sequence joins TRBV6-5 and TRBJ2-6; unclear D gene. Germline CDR1 MNHEY, CDR2 SVGAGI. The CDR3 has 15 residues. The V end was cut by 0 bases, the J end by 2 bases, with 5 bases between. CDR3 in DNA: TGTGCCAGCAGTTACTCTTGGGCTGGGGCCAACGTCCTGACTTTC. Its translation is CASSYSWAGANVLTF.

This clonotype appeared many times. DNA for the CDR3: TGTGCCAGCAGCTTCGGGGTAAAGGAGACCCAGTACTTC. Protein: CASSFGVKETQYF. The chain combines TRBV7-2 with TRBJ2-5; D might be TRBD2 (5 bases). V lost 3 bases and J lost 5, with 10 bases in between. Germline loops: CDR1 SGHTA, CDR2 FQGNSA. This CDR3 has 13 amino acids. The variable domain in full, with the rest retrieved from reference TRBV7-2 and TRBJ2-5, is GAGVSQSPSNKVTEKGKDVELRCDPISGHTALYWYRQSLGQGLEFLIYFQGNSAPDKSGLPSDRFSAERTGGSVSTLTIQRTQQEDSAVYLCASSFGVKETQYFGPGTRLLVL.

The V call is TRBV6-2 or TRBV6-3, the J call TRBJ2-3; 9 nucleotides align to TRBD2. The V and J ends lost 6 bases and 2 bases, in that order; junction bases with no gene match: 6. Germline loops: CDR1 MNHEY, CDR2 SVGEGT. This CDR3 is built from 15 residues. CDR3 DNA sequence: TGTGCCAGCAGACAAGCGGGAGGTTACACAGATACGCAGTATTTT. This encodes CASRQAGGYTDTQYF.

The table lists this clonotype with many counts. A junction end diverges from the germline sequence, so it may reflect a read error. The chain joins TRBV24-1 to TRBJ1-1, with D uncertain. This CDR3 is 13 amino acids long. Germline V gives CDR1 KGHDR, CDR2 SFDVKD. The DNA of the CDR3 is TGTGCCACCACTGATGGCTGGAACACTGAAGCTTTCTTT. It specifies CATTDGWNTEAFF.

This clonotype occurred many times. The chain has TRBV7-2 and TRBJ2-2, with TRBD2 identical over 8 bases. The CDR3 loop spans 16 amino acids. Germline trimming cut 4 bases from V and 3 bases from J; bases unmatched to any gene: 7. Germline CDR1 SGHTA, CDR2 FQGNSA. CDR3 protein: CASSWSGRSDTGELFF. DNA for the CDR3: TGTGCCAGCAGCTGGAGCGGGAGATCGGACACCGGGGAGCTGTTTTTT.

This clonotype is medium-sized in the sample. The rearrangement joins TRBV7-2 to TRBJ1-2, with 10 bases identical to TRBD1. The germline V gene has CDR1 SGHTA and CDR2 FQGNSA. The ends lost 5 bases at V and 6 bases at J; junction bases unmatched: 9. This CDR3 has 15 amino acids. The CDR3 loop is CASSGDRGRPNGYTF. Written as DNA, the CDR3 is TGTGCCAGCAGCGGAGACAGGGGGCGACCGAATGGCTACACCTTC. Full variable domain (rest looked up from reference TRBV7-2 and TRBJ1-2): GAGVSQSPSNKVTEKGKDVELRCDPISGHTALYWYRQSLGQGLEFLIYFQGNSAPDKSGLPSDRFSAERTGGSVSTLTIQRTQQEDSAVYLCASSGDRGRPNGYTFGSGTRLTVV.

The genes are TRBV12-3 or TRBV12-4 and TRBJ2-5; TRBD2 aligns across 11 bases. The CDR3 is 16 residues long. The junction had 9 bases not matched to a gene; V was cut back by 5 bases and J by 4 bases. The CDR3 DNA reads TGTGCCAGCAGTCCTCAAACTAGCGGGAGTTTAGAGACCCAGTACTTC. Protein: CASSPQTSGSLETQYF.

This clonotype has a handful of counts. The rearrangement joins TRBV19 to TRBJ1-3, with D perhaps TRBD1 (5 bases). With 5 bases removed from V and 0 bases from J, the gap between germline ends came to 17 bases. Germline-derived CDR1 and CDR2 are LNHDA and SQIVND (reference sequence). This CDR3 contains 17 residues. This CDR3 reads CASSVRRGRNSGNTIYF. CDR3 DNA: TGTGCCAGTAGTGTCCGGAGGGGACGAAACTCTGGAAACACCATATATTTT.

The chain uses TRBV12-3 or TRBV12-4 and TRBJ1-5; D might be TRBD1 (6 bases). The V end lost 10 bases, the J end lost 0 bases, and 19 bases lay between the germline ends. This CDR3 region has 16 residues. Here the CDR3 DNA reads TGTGCCAAGGCGGGGCAGGGGAATTATAGCAATCAGCCCCAGCATTTT. Translating it yields CAKAGQGNYSNQPQHF.

The rearrangement uses TRBV19 and TRBJ1-1, with TRBD1 identical over 7 bases. Germline CDR1 reads LNHDA; CDR2 reads SQIVND (reference sequence). Trimming removed 9 bases from V and 5 bases from J; junction bases left unmatched: 9. This CDR3 is 13 amino acids long. The DNA for the CDR3 is TGTGCCAGCGGGGACAGAGCAATAACTGAAGCTTTCTTT. Translated, it gives CASGDRAITEAFF.

This clonotype was observed a handful of times. The chain recombines TRBV19 with TRBJ2-7, with 9 bases lining up with TRBD2. The CDR3 runs 11 residues. Trimming removed 10 bases from V and 9 bases from J; junction bases left unmatched: 7. Per the germline V gene, CDR1 is LNHDA and CDR2 is SQIVND (reference sequence). CDR3 coding DNA: TGTGCCACGCGGGAGGGGAGAATGCAGTACGTC. Encoded protein: CATREGRMQYV.

V is TRBV18 and J is TRBJ1-1, with TRBD1 identical over 7 bases. This CDR3 has 16 residues. J gave up 4 bases and V 3 bases, and 11 bases lay outside the gene matches. Germline assignment: CDR1 KGHSH and CDR2 LQKENI. The CDR3 loop reads CASSPSIRGRTTEAFF. CDR3 nucleotides: TGTGCCAGCTCACCGTCGATCAGGGGGAGGACCACTGAAGCTTTCTTT.

This clonotype came up once. The chain employs TRBV18 and TRBJ2-7; 9 bases agree with TRBD1. From germline, CDR1 is KGHSH and CDR2 LQKENI. J was trimmed by 5 bases and V by 3 bases; bases with no gene match: 2. This CDR3 region has 13 residues. The DNA for the CDR3 is TGTGCCAGCTCACCGGGACAGGGCAACGAGCAGTACTTC. It specifies CASSPGQGNEQYF.

The CDR3 DNA reads as TGTGCCAGCAGCTCCCGGACAGGGGCGGGCACAGATACGCAGTATTTT. As protein: CASSSRTGAGTDTQYF. V and J are TRBV11-2 and TRBJ2-3; 9 bases agree with TRBD1. The CDR3 is 16 amino acids. V shed 4 bases, J shed 1 base, and the junction held 6 bases outside the gene matches. Looked up from germline, CDR1 is SGHAT and CDR2 is FQNNGV.

This clonotype occurred many times. The V and J genes are TRBV7-2 and TRBJ1-2, with D maybe TRBD1 (5 bases). Per the germline V gene, CDR1 is SGHTA and CDR2 is FQGNSA. V was pared by 3 bases and J by 2 bases, with 7 bases between. The CDR3 is 13 amino acids. CDR3 coding DNA: TGTGCCAGCAGCTTGGACAAGAACTATGGCTACACCTTC. It yields the protein CASSLDKNYGYTF. Looking up the rest from reference TRBV7-2 and TRBJ1-2 gives the full variable domain: GAGVSQSPSNKVTEKGKDVELRCDPISGHTALYWYRQSLGQGLEFLIYFQGNSAPDKSGLPSDRFSAERTGGSVSTLTIQRTQQEDSAVYLCASSLDKNYGYTFGSGTRLTVV.

The chain's CDR3 is CSALVGGPGNEQFF. For the CDR3, the DNA is TGCAGTGCTCTCGTAGGAGGGCCGGGAAATGAGCAGTTCTTC. The V and J genes are TRBV20-1 and TRBJ2-1, with D possibly matching TRBD2 (6 bases). The CDR3 totals 14 residues. CDR1 and CDR2 from the germline V gene are DFQATT and SNEGSKA (reference sequence). V shed 5 bases and J shed 7 bases, with 18 bases lying between them.

V gene TRBV6-2 or TRBV6-3 combines with J gene TRBJ2-1, with TRBD2 matching over 13 bases. There are 18 residues in the CDR3. After removal of 6 bases from V and 2 bases from J, the junction contained 10 bases not matched to a gene. Looked up from germline, CDR1 is MNHEY and CDR2 is SVGEGT. CDR3: CASSQTSGRTRAYNEQFF. CDR3 coding DNA: TGTGCCAGCAGCCAGACTAGCGGGAGGACACGTGCCTACAATGAGCAGTTCTTC.

A remark on this clonotype: It may be a read error: a sequence one base away is much more abundant. The chain couples TRBV27 to TRBJ1-2, with D tentatively TRBD1 (6 bases). The ends were cut back, 8 bases at V and 6 bases at J, with 25 bases in the middle. Germline V CDR1 and CDR2: MNHEY, SMNVEV (reference sequence). The CDR3 runs to 16 residues. In DNA form, the CDR3 reads TGTGCCAGCGGTGAACCCGGGGACAAGAAGTCCCATGGCTACACCTTC. It codes for CASGEPGDKKSHGYTF.

This clonotype was recorded at least ten times. This chain links TRBV11-2 with TRBJ1-3; D unclear. The CDR3 contains 16 residues. Germline loops: CDR1 SGHAT, CDR2 FQNNGV. Trimming cost V 4 bases and J 0 bases, with 13 bases left between them. The CDR3 nucleotides read TGTGCCAGCAGCTCCTCGACACGGCTCTCTGGAAACACCATATATTTT. It specifies CASSSSTRLSGNTIYF.

This clonotype was counted between two and nine times. The V gene is TRBV7-2, the J gene TRBJ1-4; possibly TRBD1 for D (6 bases). The germline V and J ends were trimmed by 5 bases and 8 bases, with 15 bases remaining between them. The CDR3 spans 14 residues. Germline V CDR1 and CDR2: SGHTA, FQGNSA. CDR3 loop: CASSLGQSYEKLFF. CDR3 nucleotides: TGTGCCAGCAGCCTAGGACAGTCTTACGAAAAACTGTTTTTT.

This clonotype was detected many times. The chain combines TRBV6-2 or TRBV6-3 with TRBJ2-7; TRBD1 agrees at 7 bases. The V segment lost 2 bases and the J segment 3 bases; nucleotides outside the gene matches: 7. The CDR3 is made up of 15 amino acids. Germline loops: CDR1 MNHEY, CDR2 SVGEGT. The CDR3, as DNA: TGTGCCAGCAGTTACGATGGACAGGTCGTCTACGAGCAGTACTTC. Its protein is CASSYDGQVVYEQYF.

In this sample, this clonotype turned up a few times. The rearrangement joins TRBV6-6 to TRBJ1-1; possibly TRBD1 for D (6 bases). The germline V and J ends were trimmed by 6 bases and 5 bases, with 16 bases remaining between them. CDR3 length: 14 residues. The germline gives CDR1 MNHNY, CDR2 SVGAGI (reference sequence). CDR3 amino acids: CASSRGAQGTEAFF. In DNA form, the CDR3 reads TGTGCCAGCAGCCGGGGGGCTCAAGGTACTGAAGCTTTCTTT.

This clonotype was observed many times. V is TRBV28 and J is TRBJ1-2; 8 bases line up with TRBD1. Germline-derived CDR1 and CDR2 are MDHEN and SYDVKM. CDR3 length: 15 amino acids. V lost 2 bases to trimming and J lost 7 bases; unmatched junction nucleotides: 9. The chain's CDR3 is CASSLEGRGPVGYTF. The CDR3 nucleotides read TGTGCCAGCAGTTTAGAGGGCAGGGGGCCGGTTGGCTACACCTTC.

This clonotype has only a few counts. V and J are TRBV6-2 or TRBV6-3 and TRBJ2-7; D not certain. Germline loops: CDR1 MNHEY, CDR2 SVGEGT. The CDR3 consists of 13 residues. V was shortened by 2 bases and J by 8 bases, with 13 bases between the two germline ends. The CDR3 protein is CASSYEGPQKQYV. The CDR3 nucleotides read TGTGCCAGCAGTTACGAAGGGCCCCAGAAGCAGTACGTC.

The chain has TRBV24-1 and TRBJ2-1; 11 nucleotides line up with TRBD2. With V trimmed by 4 bases and J by 7 bases, 8 bases remained unmatched. Germline CDR1 reads KGHDR; CDR2 reads SFDVKD. The CDR3 sequence is 16 residues long. This CDR3 is CATSDPIAGGRNEQFF. The CDR3 bases are TGTGCCACCAGTGACCCCATAGCGGGAGGGCGAAATGAGCAGTTCTTC.

On this clonotype: A much larger clone lies one base from this, so it may be a read error. This chain links TRBV7-2 with TRBJ2-1; 8 nucleotides agree with TRBD2. From germline, CDR1 is SGHTA and CDR2 FQGNSA. This CDR3 is built from 15 residues. The DNA for the CDR3 is TGTGTCAGCAGCCTTACTAGCGGTGCATACAATGAGCAGTTCTTC. Its translation: CVSSLTSGAYNEQFF.

The chain is built from TRBV20-1 and TRBJ1-4; the D gene is possibly TRBD1 (5 bases). Germline CDR1 DFQATT, CDR2 SNEGSKA (reference sequence). This CDR3 has 11 residues. With 5 bases removed from V and 8 bases from J, the gap between germline ends came to 9 bases. The DNA of the CDR3 is TGCAGTGCTCCGGAGGGGGAAAAACTGTTTTTT. It translates to CSAPEGEKLFF.

This clonotype has ten or more counts. The chain employs TRBV7-9 and TRBJ1-5; D call uncertain. CDR3 size: 15 residues. The V and J ends lost 1 base and 3 bases respectively, with 10 bases between them. The V gene's germline CDR1 is SEHNR and CDR2 FQNEAQ (reference sequence). DNA for the CDR3: TGTGCCAGCAGCTTAGTCGGCAGTACCAATCAGCCCCAGCATTTT. It specifies CASSLVGSTNQPQHF.